These T cell receptor beta chains were read from a single sample in a study of graft-versus-host responses after intestinal transplantation. Only in-frame clones appear in the TCRdb table, and some are missing; sequencing was by immunoSEQ multiplex PCR. The sample holds tens of thousands of clones, around 92% seen once. Antigens of these TCRs are unknown. Material: unstimulated CD4+ T cells sorted from spleen or lymph node cells, obtained before intestinal transplant. The source is a human donor who received an intestinal transplant. Each CDR3 is given with its conserved first and last residue. Each record gives: J gene, clone size, V gene, D gene, CDR3 protein, CDR3 DNA. A D gene is named only where the DNA matches it firmly. Expanded clones are given a class, and other clones once, few, many or no size at all.

>TRBJ2-3|.|TRBV6-1|TRBD2
CAGSSGLAIGDTQYF
TGTGCCGGGAGCTCGGGACTAGCCATAGGAGATACGCAGTATTTT
>TRBJ2-6|.|TRBV2|.
CASNVGVRLSPSGANVLTF
TGTGCCAGCAACGTCGGGGTCCGATTGTCCCCATCTGGGGCCAACGTCCTGACTTTC
>TRBJ2-3|.|TRBV6-4|TRBD2
CASSASGVLDTQYF
TGTGCCAGCAGTGCTAGCGGGGTTTTAGATACGCAGTATTTT
>TRBJ1-1|.|TRBV2|TRBD1
CASSEDRVGTEAFF
TGTGCCAGCAGTGAGGACAGGGTGGGGACTGAAGCTTTCTTT
>TRBJ2-5|.|TRBV30|TRBD2
CAWSPRGGSRPQETQYF
TGTGCCTGGAGTCCACGGGGGGGTTCCAGGCCCCAAGAGACCCAGTACTTC
>TRBJ2-1|.|TRBV6-1|.
CATSSGYGYNEQFF
TGTGCCACCTCTTCAGGGTATGGGTACAATGAGCAGTTCTTC
>TRBJ2-7|.|TRBV11-2|.
CASSHYEQYF
TGTGCCAGCAGCCACTACGAGCAGTACTTC
>TRBJ1-3|.|TRBV7-2|.
CASSPGVSSGNTIYF
TGTGCCAGCAGCCCGGGGGTTTCCTCTGGAAACACCATATATTTT
>TRBJ2-7|.|TRBV9|.
CASSVAGDGYEQYF
TGTGCCAGCAGCGTAGCAGGGGACGGGTACGAGCAGTACTTC
>TRBJ1-1|.|TRBV7-2|.
CASSLDAGGGTEAFF
TGTGCCAGCAGCTTAGATGCGGGAGGGGGCACTGAAGCTTTCTTT
>TRBJ2-4|.|TRBV15|TRBD1
CATSLGGLAKNIQYF
TGTGCCACCAGTTTAGGGGGCTTGGCCAAAAACATTCAGTACTTC
>TRBJ1-1|.|TRBV30|.
CAWSSDGYTEAFF
TGTGCCTGGAGCTCTGACGGGTACACTGAAGCTTTCTTT
>TRBJ1-1|.|TRBV30|.
CAWDRMNTEAFF
TGTGCCTGGGACAGGATGAACACTGAAGCTTTCTTT
>TRBJ2-7|.|TRBV20-1|.
CSARGDYEQYF
TGCAGTGCTAGGGGAGATTACGAGCAGTACTTC
>TRBJ2-1|.|TRBV19|.
CASSIKGYNEQFF
TGTGCCAGTAGTATTAAGGGGTACAATGAGCAGTTCTTC
>TRBJ1-1|.|TRBV18|TRBD1
CASSPGQGAYTEAFF
TGTGCCAGCTCACCAGGCCAGGGGGCTTACACTGAAGCTTTCTTT
>TRBJ2-5|.|TRBV15|TRBD1
CATSSGTGVQETQYF
TGTGCCACCAGCAGCGGCACAGGGGTCCAAGAGACCCAGTACTTC
>TRBJ2-7|.|TRBV6-4|TRBD1
CASSDHQSGTGVLEQYF
TGTGCCAGCAGTGACCACCAATCCGGGACAGGGGTCCTGGAGCAGTACTTC
>TRBJ2-7|.|TRBV11-2|.
CASSLRFPSYEQYF
TGTGCCAGCAGCTTACGGTTTCCCTCCTACGAGCAGTACTTC
>TRBJ2-3|.|TRBV14|.
CASSQGRSSTDTQYF
TGTGCCAGCAGCCAAGGGCGGTCCAGCACAGATACGCAGTATTTT
>TRBJ2-1|.|TRBV30|.
CAWVSGGSYNEQFF
TGTGCCTGGGTTAGCGGAGGGAGTTACAATGAGCAGTTCTTC
>TRBJ1-2|.|TRBV6-5|.
CASSYRGAMDYGYTF
TGTGCCAGCAGTTACCGGGGGGCGATGGACTATGGCTACACCTTC
>TRBJ2-1|.|TRBV28|.
CASSPGDQTPYNEQFF
TGTGCCAGCAGCCCAGGGGACCAAACGCCATACAATGAGCAGTTCTTC
>TRBJ2-2|.|TRBV6-6|TRBD2
CASRSTGGTGELFF
TGTGCCAGCAGATCGACGGGGGGGACCGGGGAGCTGTTTTTT
>TRBJ1-2|.|TRBV10-3|TRBD1
CEGVDRGRGYTF
TGTGAGGGAGTTGACAGGGGACGGGGCTACACCTTC
>TRBJ1-5|once|TRBV18|TRBD1
CASSLGQGNQPQHF
TGTGCCAGCTCATTGGGACAGGGAAATCAGCCCCAGCATTTT
>TRBJ2-2|.|TRBV5-1|TRBD1
CASSIRTGQNTGELFF
TGCGCCAGCAGCATCCGGACAGGACAGAACACCGGGGAGCTGTTTTTT
>TRBJ2-1|.|TRBV19|.
CASSIPSHEQFF
TGTGCCAGTAGTATCCCTAGCCATGAGCAGTTCTTC
>TRBJ1-1|.|TRBV5-1|.
CASSLTTTEAFF
TGCGCCAGCAGCTTGACGACAACTGAAGCTTTCTTT
>TRBJ2-7|.|TRBV6-5|.
CASSEADSYEQYF
TGTGCCAGCAGTGAGGCAGACTCCTACGAGCAGTACTTC
>TRBJ2-5|.|TRBV18|TRBD2
CASSPRASGGETQYF
TGTGCCAGCTCACCACGGGCTAGCGGGGGAGAGACCCAGTACTTC
>TRBJ2-1|once|TRBV9|TRBD2
CASSSRSSGGPPNEQFF
TGTGCCAGCAGCTCCCGTAGTAGCGGGGGGCCGCCGAATGAGCAGTTCTTC
>TRBJ2-6|.|TRBV5-8|.
CASSGWSSGANVLTF
TGTGCCAGCAGCGGTTGGAGTTCTGGGGCCAACGTCCTGACTTTC
>TRBJ2-1|.|TRBV11-2|TRBD1
CASSRTGANEQFF
TGTGCCAGCAGTAGGACAGGGGCCAATGAGCAGTTCTTC
>TRBJ2-5|.|TRBV6-6|.
CASKRGGEETQYF
TGTGCCAGCAAAAGGGGTGGCGAAGAGACCCAGTACTTC
>TRBJ2-2|.|TRBV4-3|TRBD2
CASSRKPRGRTSGGADTGELFF
TGCGCCAGCAGCCGAAAGCCAAGAGGTCGGACTAGCGGGGGGGCGGACACCGGGGAGCTGTTTTTT
>TRBJ1-2|.|TRBV30|TRBD1
CAWSGTGYGYTF
TGTGCCTGGTCCGGGACAGGGTATGGCTACACCTTC
>TRBJ2-7|.|TRBV6-5|.
CASSHRGRVYEQYF
TGTGCCAGCAGTCACAGGGGGAGGGTGTACGAGCAGTACTTC
>TRBJ2-3|.|TRBV19|TRBD2
CASSSADDGGREYF
TGTGCCAGTAGTTCAGCGGACGACGGGGGGAGGGAGTATTTT
>TRBJ1-6|.|TRBV7-9|.
CASTPVRDINSPLHF
TGTGCCAGCACCCCCGTTCGGGACATAAATTCACCCCTCCACTTT
>TRBJ2-7|.|TRBV10-3|TRBD1
CAISAGQGRNEQYF
TGTGCCATCAGTGCCGGACAGGGGAGGAACGAGCAGTACTTC
>TRBJ2-7|.|TRBV7-2|.
CASSLPGHGRYEQYF
TGTGCCAGCAGCTTACCCGGACACGGGCGCTACGAGCAGTACTTC
>TRBJ2-3|once|TRBV7-9|TRBD2
CASSFGGTDTQYF
TGTGCCAGCAGCTTCGGGGGGACAGATACGCAGTATTTT
>TRBJ2-1|.|TRBV9|TRBD2
CASSVVGGGMTYNEQFF
TGTGCCAGCAGCGTAGTTGGGGGGGGGATGACCTACAATGAGCAGTTCTTC
>TRBJ1-5|.|TRBV2|TRBD1
CASSRDRSNQPQHF
TGTGCCAGCAGCCGGGACAGATCCAATCAGCCCCAGCATTTT
>TRBJ1-4|few|TRBV16|.
CASKKFGGKEEKLFF
TGTGCCAGCAAGAAATTCGGGGGAAAGGAGGAAAAACTGTTTTTT
>TRBJ1-2|.|TRBV7-2|.
CASSPGQGYTF
TGTGCCAGCAGCCCCGGACAGGGCTACACCTTC
>TRBJ1-6|.|TRBV27|.
CASSPGTRNSPLHF
TGTGCCAGCAGTCCCGGGACACGTAATTCACCCCTCCACTTT
>TRBJ2-3|.|TRBV27|TRBD1
CASSVDRGDTQYF
TGTGCCAGCAGCGTAGACAGGGGGGATACGCAGTATTTT
>TRBJ2-3|.|TRBV2|TRBD2
CASSSIPGTSGGTQYF
TGTGCCAGCAGTTCTATTCCCGGGACTAGCGGGGGCACGCAGTATTTT
>TRBJ1-2|.|TRBV5-1|.
CAIHRDHYGYTF
TGCGCCATACACAGGGACCACTATGGCTACACCTTC
>TRBJ2-7|.|TRBV18|.
CASSYGVGDEQYF
TGTGCCAGCTCATACGGGGTAGGAGACGAGCAGTACTTC
>TRBJ1-2|.|TRBV30|.
CAWKSVWGGYTF
TGTGCCTGGAAAAGTGTCTGGGGCGGCTACACCTTC
>TRBJ2-1|.|TRBV7-2|.
CASSLTIGGYNEQFF
TGTGCCAGCAGCTTAACCATCGGGGGATACAATGAGCAGTTCTTC
>TRBJ2-1|once|TRBV2|TRBD1
CASSNRGRWNEQFF
TGTGCCAGCAGTAACAGGGGGAGGTGGAATGAGCAGTTCTTC